The present T cell receptor (beta chain) was sequenced within a study of vaccination effects on CD4 cells after COVID-19. Viral peptide pools were used in the ViraFEST assay to expand antigen-specific CD4+ T cells, and sequencing came afterward. Isolating CD4+ T cells followed approximately ten days of culture. Turning to this clone: Its antigen is as yet unknown.

The CDR3 loop spans 12 amino acids. The germline V and J ends were trimmed by 3 bases and 10 bases, with 7 bases remaining between them. Assay: immunoSEQ multiplex PCR; the TCRdb copy retains only in-frame clones and omits some. The table includes about 79,000 clones, roughly 74% detected once. The receptor was derived from a human donor who received a COVID-19 vaccine. Here the sequenced sample was CD4+ T cells from PBMCs cultured with HCoV-229E spike peptides, taken before COVID-19 vaccination. V and J are TRBV12-3 or TRBV12-4 and TRBJ1-6; D is ambiguous. CDR3 bases: TGTGCCAGCAGTTTTCCGGGGTCACCCCTCCACTTT. This translates into CASSFPGSPLHF.